This T cell receptor beta chain was captured in a study of blood T cell repertoires in COVID-19. Study summary: Donors in the United States, Italy and Spain gave samples during acute or convalescent COVID-19. T cells, B-cell-depleted T cells, or PBMCs provided the cDNA or gDNA that served as material.

Method: immunoSEQ multiplex PCR; TCRdb's copy keeps in-frame clones and lacks some. The sample includes approximately 54,000 clones, about four fifths of them seen just once. With V trimmed by 2 bases and J by 9 bases, 10 bases remained unmatched. From germline, CDR1 is KGHSH and CDR2 LQKENI. CDR3 length: 14 amino acids. This sequence joins TRBV18 and TRBJ2-7, with 7 bases fitting TRBD1. Sequences were obtained from peripheral blood. This sequence originates from an older woman with acute or convalescent COVID-19. CDR3 sequence: CASSPSTGFQGQYF. CDR3 bases: TGTGCCAGCTCACCATCGACAGGGTTTCAAGGGCAGTACTTC. Full variable domain (remainder filled in from reference TRBV18 and TRBJ2-7): NAGVMQNPRHLVRRRGQEARLRCSPMKGHSHVYWYRQLPEEGLKFMVYLQKENIIDESGMPKERFSAEFPKEGPSILRIQQVVRGDSAAYFCASSPSTGFQGQYFGPGTRLTVT.